Shown below are 17 T cell receptor beta chains from a single sample sequenced in a study of response to subunit inactivated influenza vaccine (dated by TCRdb to 2016 to 2019). Library preparation was by RT-PCR. TCRdb shows the sequencer as Illumina HiSeq 2500. TCRdb's own reprocessing of the public reads used fastp at Q25 and MiXCR and kept productive beta chains. Identical CDR3 proteins give one entry, which carries the most common genes and DNA. The sample table shows roughly 700,000 distinct CDR3 sequences, and about 15% are seen once. The ten largest account for 6.5% to 8.5% of the sample. Material: PBMCs from blood, obtained around two weeks before vaccination. The receptors stem from a man aged 45-60 years who received an inactivated influenza vaccine. Donor details come from another sample of the same person, matched by shared clones.

This clonotype was seen a handful of times. The J gene is TRBJ1-1, the V gene TRBV18, with D unclear. Germline V gives CDR1 KGHSH, CDR2 LQKENI. The length of the CDR3 is 14 residues. V was shortened by 3 bases and J by 2 bases, with 10 bases between the two germline ends. CDR3 region: CASSPQRFNTEAFF. CDR3 DNA sequence: TGTGCCAGCTCACCCCAAAGATTTAACACTGAAGCTTTCTTT.

This chain uses TRBV28 with TRBJ2-2; no clear D. This CDR3 region has 12 residues. V lost 10 bases and J 6 bases, leaving 12 bases between the germline ends. Germline V gives CDR1 MDHEN, CDR2 SYDVKM. CDR3 protein: CATHWGAGELFF. The CDR3 nucleotides are TGTGCCACCCATTGGGGTGCCGGGGAGCTGTTTTTT.

The chain couples TRBV5-6 to TRBJ2-7, with TRBD1 identical over 11 bases. The CDR3 covers 15 residues. Germline V CDR1 and CDR2: SGHDT, YYEEEE. V lost 4 bases and J lost 6; bases outside the gene matches: 9. The CDR3 sequence: CASSPGQGARGEQYF. In DNA form, the CDR3 reads TGTGCCAGCAGCCCCGGACAGGGGGCAAGAGGCGAGCAGTACTTC.

The genes are TRBV12-3 or TRBV12-4 and TRBJ2-7; D is possibly TRBD1 (6 bases). The CDR3 runs 14 residues. Trimming shortened V by 0 bases and J by 4 bases, and 10 bases separated the two germline ends. CDR3 sequence: CASSLAVRGYEQYF. The CDR3 bases are TGTGCCAGCAGTTTAGCGGTCAGGGGATACGAGCAGTACTTC.

This clonotype was seen a few times. V is TRBV10-3 and J is TRBJ1-2; D not certain. The CDR3 totals 16 residues. V lost 0 bases and J 0 bases, leaving 11 bases between the germline ends. CDR1 and CDR2 (germline): ENHRY, SYGVKD. CDR3 in amino acids: CAISESGTLANYGYTF. The CDR3 coding sequence is TGTGCCATCAGTGAGTCCGGAACGCTTGCTAACTATGGCTACACCTTC.

This clonotype appeared a few times. This chain uses TRBV15 with TRBJ2-7, with TRBD1 as a possible D gene (6 bases). Germline lookup yields CDR1 LNHNV and CDR2 YYDKDF (reference sequence). V was shortened by 4 bases and J by 4 bases, with 14 bases between the two germline ends. The CDR3 consists of 14 residues. The CDR3: CATSKPGQLYEQYF. The CDR3, as DNA: TGTGCCACCAGCAAACCTGGACAGCTATACGAGCAGTACTTC.

This CDR3 reads CASSEGISGGYTGELFF. The DNA of the CDR3 is TGTGCCAGCAGTGAAGGAATCTCGGGGGGGTACACCGGGGAGCTGTTTTTT. The rearrangement uses TRBV2 and TRBJ2-2; 8 nucleotides align to TRBD2. V shed 1 base, J shed 3 bases, and the junction held 7 bases outside the gene matches. CDR1 and CDR2 from the germline V gene are SNHLY and FYNNEI. The CDR3 runs 17 residues.

The chain employs TRBV5-4 and TRBJ1-6; 7 nucleotides line up with TRBD1. CDR3 length: 15 residues. V lost 5 bases to trimming and J lost 9 bases; unmatched junction nucleotides: 11. Germline V CDR1 and CDR2: SGHNT, YYREEE (reference sequence). The CDR3 spells CASSESGTARSPLHF. In DNA form, the CDR3 reads TGTGCCAGCAGTGAGTCCGGGACAGCACGTTCACCCCTCCACTTT. Using reference TRBV5-4 and TRBJ1-6 for the parts outside the CDR3, the full variable domain is ETGVTQSPTHLIKTRGQQVTLRCSSQSGHNTVSWYQQALGQGPQFIFQYYREEENGRGNFPPRFSGLQFPNYSSELNVNALELDDSALYLCASSESGTARSPLHFGNGTRLTVT.

In this sample, this clonotype turned up many times. The chain carries TRBV24-1 and TRBJ1-5; D is possibly TRBD1 (5 bases). Trimming removed 4 bases at V and 2 bases at J, with 11 bases between. The V gene's germline CDR1 is KGHDR and CDR2 SFDVKD. This CDR3 contains 15 residues. The CDR3 sequence is CATSEGVYGNQPQHF. Written as DNA, the CDR3 is TGTGCCACCAGTGAAGGGGTATATGGCAATCAGCCCCAGCATTTT.

This clonotype was seen a few times. This chain connects TRBV5-1 to TRBJ2-1, with unresolved D. The CDR3 has 15 amino acids. Germline V CDR1 and CDR2: SGHRS, YFSETQ. V lost 3 bases and J 5 bases, leaving 15 bases between the germline ends. For the CDR3, the DNA is TGCGCCAGCAGCTCCGGGTGGGTGGGCAACAATGAGCAGTTCTTC. As protein: CASSSGWVGNNEQFF.

This clonotype was seen more than once but under ten times. The chain employs TRBV10-3 and TRBJ2-7, with 8 nucleotides matching TRBD2. The CDR3 is 14 amino acids. V dropped 3 bases and J dropped 5; count of bases not matched to a gene: 6. The germline CDR1 and CDR2 sequences are ENHRY and SYGVKD. The CDR3: CAISDPGGRDEQYF. The CDR3 DNA sequence: TGTGCCATCAGTGACCCGGGGGGGCGAGACGAGCAGTACTTC.

This clonotype was detected many times. The rearrangement joins TRBV20-1 to TRBJ2-1; 10 nucleotides agree with TRBD1. The germline V gene has CDR1 DFQATT and CDR2 SNEGSKA (reference sequence). This CDR3 region has 14 residues. V dropped 8 bases and J dropped 4; count of bases not matched to a gene: 8. The DNA for the CDR3 is TGCAGTCTCCGGGACAGGGGAACGTACAATGAGCAGTTCTTC. Translating gives CSLRDRGTYNEQFF.

This clonotype was counted between two and nine times. The J gene is TRBJ2-2, the V gene TRBV4-1; D might be TRBD2 (6 bases). CDR3 length: 15 amino acids. V lost 1 base to trimming and J lost 8 bases, with 14 bases between them. CDR1 is MGHRA and CDR2 is YSYEKL in the germline V gene. CDR3: CASSQAVGTRGELFF. The DNA of the CDR3 is TGCGCCAGCAGCCAAGCAGTGGGGACTCGTGGGGAGCTGTTTTTT.

This clonotype was seen a few times. The chain links TRBV9 to TRBJ2-5, with D tentatively TRBD1 (6 bases). Germline-derived CDR1 and CDR2 are SGDLS and YYNGEE. The CDR3 loop spans 13 amino acids. Trimming removed 3 bases from V and 5 bases from J, with 11 bases in between. The CDR3 protein is CASSGGPAETQYF. CDR3 nucleotides: TGTGCCAGCAGCGGGGGGCCCGCGGAGACCCAGTACTTC.

This clonotype was seen more than once but under ten times. The chain links TRBV5-1 to TRBJ2-7; possible D gene TRBD2, 6 bases. V lost 6 bases and J lost 7, with 14 bases in between. Germline loops: CDR1 SGHRS, CDR2 YFSETQ. This CDR3 is built from 12 residues. The CDR3 protein is CASTSEGGEQYF. The CDR3 nucleotides are TGCGCCAGCACCTCGGAGGGCGGAGAGCAGTACTTC. Variable domain in full (rest from reference TRBV5-1 and TRBJ2-7): KAGVTQTPRYLIKTRGQQVTLSCSPISGHRSVSWYQQTPGQGLQFLFEYFSETQRNKGNFPGRFSGRQFSNSRSEMNVSTLELGDSALYLCASTSEGGEQYFGPGTRLTVT.

J is TRBJ2-3 and V is TRBV24-1; 13 nucleotides align to TRBD2. Germline CDR1 reads KGHDR; CDR2 reads SFDVKD. The V segment lost 9 bases and the J segment 2 bases; nucleotides outside the gene matches: 10. The CDR3 is made up of 17 amino acids. The DNA for the CDR3 is TGTGCCACCGGGGGACTAGCGGGAACGTCCTTCACAGATACGCAGTATTTT. Protein sequence: CATGGLAGTSFTDTQYF.

The chain employs TRBV10-3 and TRBJ2-1, with 9 nucleotides matching TRBD2. CDR1 and CDR2 (germline): ENHRY, SYGVKD. Trimming removed 10 bases from V and 3 bases from J; junction bases left unmatched: 7. There are 14 residues in the CDR3. The CDR3 reads CATHVSGGYNEQFF. In DNA, the CDR3 is TGTGCCACCCATGTTAGCGGGGGCTACAATGAGCAGTTCTTC.